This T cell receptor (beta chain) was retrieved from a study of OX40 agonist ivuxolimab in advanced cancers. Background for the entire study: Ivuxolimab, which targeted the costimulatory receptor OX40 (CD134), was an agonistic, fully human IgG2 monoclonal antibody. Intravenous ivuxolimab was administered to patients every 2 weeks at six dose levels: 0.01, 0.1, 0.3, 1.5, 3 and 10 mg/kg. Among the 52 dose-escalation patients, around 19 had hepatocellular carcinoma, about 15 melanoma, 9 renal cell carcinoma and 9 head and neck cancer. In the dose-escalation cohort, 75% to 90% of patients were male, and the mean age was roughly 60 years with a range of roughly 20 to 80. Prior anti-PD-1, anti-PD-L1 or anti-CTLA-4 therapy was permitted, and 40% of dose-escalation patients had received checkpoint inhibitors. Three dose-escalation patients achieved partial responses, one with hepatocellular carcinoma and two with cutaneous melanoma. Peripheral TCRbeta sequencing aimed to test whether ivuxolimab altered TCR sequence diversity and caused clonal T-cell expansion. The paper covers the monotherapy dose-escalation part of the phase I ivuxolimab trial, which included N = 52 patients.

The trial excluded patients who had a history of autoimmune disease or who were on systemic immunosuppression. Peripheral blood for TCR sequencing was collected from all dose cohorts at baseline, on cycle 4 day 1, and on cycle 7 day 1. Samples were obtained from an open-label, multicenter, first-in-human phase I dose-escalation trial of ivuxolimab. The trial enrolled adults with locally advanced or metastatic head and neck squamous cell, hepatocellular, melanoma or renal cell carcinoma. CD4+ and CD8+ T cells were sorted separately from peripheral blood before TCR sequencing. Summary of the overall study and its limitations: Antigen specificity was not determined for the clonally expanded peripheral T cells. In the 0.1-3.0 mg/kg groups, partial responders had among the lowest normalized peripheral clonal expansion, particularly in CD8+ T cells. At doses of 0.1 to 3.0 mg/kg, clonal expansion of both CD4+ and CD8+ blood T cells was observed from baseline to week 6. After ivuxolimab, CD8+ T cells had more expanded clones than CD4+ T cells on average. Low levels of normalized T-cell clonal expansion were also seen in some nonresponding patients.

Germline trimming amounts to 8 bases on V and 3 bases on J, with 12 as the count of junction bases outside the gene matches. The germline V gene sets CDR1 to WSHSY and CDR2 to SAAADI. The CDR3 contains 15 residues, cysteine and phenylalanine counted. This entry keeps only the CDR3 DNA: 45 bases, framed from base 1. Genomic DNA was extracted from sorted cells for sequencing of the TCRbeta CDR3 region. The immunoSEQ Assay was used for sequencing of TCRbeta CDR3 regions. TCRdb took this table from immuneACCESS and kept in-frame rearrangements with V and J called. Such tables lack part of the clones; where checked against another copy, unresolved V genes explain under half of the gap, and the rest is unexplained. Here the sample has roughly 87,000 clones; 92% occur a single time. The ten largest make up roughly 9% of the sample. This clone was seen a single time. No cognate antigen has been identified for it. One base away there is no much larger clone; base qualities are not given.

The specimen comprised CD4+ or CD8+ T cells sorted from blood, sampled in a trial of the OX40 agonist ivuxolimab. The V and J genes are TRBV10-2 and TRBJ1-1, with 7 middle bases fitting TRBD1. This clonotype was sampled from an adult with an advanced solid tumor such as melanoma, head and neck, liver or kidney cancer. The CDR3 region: CASADREEGYTEAFF. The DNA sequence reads TGCGCCAGCGCTGACAGGGAAGAAGGCTACACTGAAGCTTTCTTT.